This T cell receptor beta chain comes out of a study of T cell repertoires in cytomegalovirus infection. About the study: Indications came from public TCR beta signatures; they pointed to CMV infection and to a matching HLA type.

Study outcomes and limitations: Dominating the ex vivo response were TCR beta clonotypes that were CMV-specific and HLA-C-restricted.

V was pared by 7 bases and J by 2 bases, with 9 bases of the junction left unmatched. The CDR3 spans 16 residues. This clonotype was seen many times. The antigen is not known. Each CDR3 protein is one row after TCRdb ran MiXCR on the reads. Among 300,000 or so distinct CDR3 sequences, approximately 8.9% were seen once, and the ten largest hold approximately 2.4%. The J gene is TRBJ2-2, the V gene TRBV12-3 or TRBV12-4, with TRBD2 matching over 8 bases. Material: PBMCs. This clonotype originated in a human donor in good health (CMV status not recorded). Some clones in this sample may be carry-over from other donors' samples. The CDR3 coding sequence is TGTGCCAGCACCCCGGGGGGGGGGCGAAACACCGGGGAGCTGTTTTTT. Protein sequence: CASTPGGGRNTGELFF.